The 2 T cell receptor beta chains reported below all come from one sample, sequenced in a study of tumor-infiltrating lymphocytes in primary liver carcinoma. TCR beta cDNA was prepared out of roughly 450 ng total RNA by means of a constant-region primer. Libraries for TCR beta were built through three nested multiplex PCR rounds, which together made up a slightly modified ARM-PCR procedure. TRBV1-TRBV30 forward and Cbeta reverse primers drove the first two approximately 10-cycle rounds. TCRdb re-called the multiplex PCR reads with MiXCR, one entry per CDR3 protein. The sample gives 320,000 or so distinct CDR3 sequences, roughly two thirds of which show up once; roughly 10% is in the top ten. The study extracted blood RNA from unsorted whole blood and also extracted germline DNA. The sample consisted of peripheral blood. The receptors derive from a man aged 40-55 years with primary liver carcinoma and hepatitis B virus infection.

V and J are TRBV5-1 and TRBJ2-7; 8 bases agree with TRBD2. The CDR3 has 14 residues. Germline CDR1 is SGHRS and CDR2 is YFSETQ. V dropped 0 bases and J dropped 3; count of bases not matched to a gene: 2. CDR3 DNA: TGCGCCAGCAGCTTGGGACTAGCGTACTACGAGCAGTACTTC. Protein sequence: CASSLGLAYYEQYF.

The chain couples TRBV6-2 or TRBV6-3 to TRBJ2-7; 10 positions agree with TRBD2. The CDR3 consists of 13 residues. V lost 4 bases and J lost 12; bases outside the gene matches: 9. Germline V gene data show CDR1 as MNHEY and CDR2 as SVGEGT. In nucleotides, the CDR3 is TGTGCCAGCAGTTCTAGCGGGAGACGCGAACGGTACTTC. Translation: CASSSSGRRERYF.